A selection of T cell receptor beta chains follows, all from one sample in a study of blood T cell repertoires in COVID-19. Generated by immunoSEQ multiplex PCR, the TCRdb table keeps only in-frame clones and is missing some. The sample holds approximately 160,000 clones; roughly 84% are singletons and the top ten take roughly 2.9%. The sequencing input was peripheral blood. The receptors were sampled from an older woman with acute or convalescent COVID-19. CDR3s include the opening cysteine and the closing phenylalanine or tryptophan. Not every row has a clone size; where given, it reads once, few, many or a size class.

TRBV6-5 | - | CASSYPRGQGETQYF
TRBV6-5 | - | CASAWRGGDTQYF
TRBV6-2/TRBV6-3 | - | CASSPQGAWRTEAFF
TRBV29-1 | - | CSVGTGSPSDTQYF
TRBV6-2/TRBV6-3 | many | CASSYSIPDSYEQYF
TRBV29-1 | - | CSVGAGTQPQHF
TRBV29-1 | once | CSVQGSGANVLTF
TRBV6-6 | - | CASRRRDRETYEQYF
TRBV29-1 | once | CSVGSGTNTEAFF
TRBV5-1 | - | CASSPRMNTGELFF
TRBV7-3 | - | CASSLYGQGATGELFF
TRBV10-3 | - | CAISRAGTGLIEQYF
TRBV25-1 | - | CASSESQGSTGDTDTQYF
TRBV7-9 | - | CASSLVTVEQFF
TRBV4-1 | - | CASSQDRAGQINSPLHF
TRBV6-6 | - | CASSYFRGSYEQYF
TRBV6-6 | - | CASSPRAGTGPYNEQFF
TRBV30 | - | CAWRIQGQTEAFF
TRBV7-3 | - | CASSLVAGVGNTIYF
TRBV25-1 | few | CASSELGREGYEQYF
TRBV18 | - | CASISSGNTIYF
TRBV7-2 | - | CASSFRTGNTEAFF
TRBV3-1/TRBV3-2 | - | CASSWTWQVNEKLFF
TRBV6-2/TRBV6-3 | - | CASSLGLSKNIQYF
TRBV24-1 | - | CATIRGRLNQPQHF
TRBV18 | - | CASSPGDGGAGELFF
TRBV12-3/TRBV12-4 | few | CASTSGLRAEAFF
TRBV5-5 | - | CASSLELDRSPYSNQPQHF
TRBV6-2/TRBV6-3 | - | CASSYDGTYQPQHF
TRBV2 | few | CASREAPGGNSPLHF
TRBV11-3 | - | CASRYSGGALAGELFF
TRBV28 | - | CASNEGLISGPQHF
TRBV29-1 | - | CSGTTGAGGYTF
TRBV7-9 | few | CASSLITQDTDTQYF
TRBV7-9 | - | CASSLASLRQHF
TRBV18 | - | CASSPTPSSYNSPLHF
TRBV18 | - | CASSRATDLYEQYF
TRBV24-1 | - | CATSDELRTDTQYF
TRBV5-1 | - | CASSHRGYEQYF
TRBV7-9 | once | CASSLKTGDAYGYTF
TRBV7-2 | - | CASSSGQGRYEQYF
TRBV11-1 | - | CASTFPGGDSDTQYF
TRBV9 | once | CASSAPDRASLNYGYTF
TRBV20-1 | - | CSASTTGTRGNTDTQYF
TRBV3-1/TRBV3-2 | few | CASSQGHRGFNQPQHF
TRBV2 | - | CASSRSGTNEKLFF
TRBV11-3 | once | CASSPGQGKTQYF